These 6 T cell receptor beta chains were sequenced from one sample in a study of blood T cell repertoires in COVID-19. Profiling relied on immunoSEQ multiplex PCR, and the TCRdb table lists in-frame clones only, not all of them. The sample holds over 100,000 clones, 81% seen once. Material for sequencing was peripheral blood. The receptors derive from a woman aged 55-69 years with active or convalescent COVID-19.

The V and J genes are TRBV6-5 and TRBJ2-7; TRBD1 agrees at 9 bases. V shed 5 bases, J shed 4 bases, and the junction held 6 bases outside the gene matches. The CDR3 contains 14 residues. Germline V lookup: CDR1 MNHEY, CDR2 SVGAGI. CDR3 loop: CASSTGGAEYEQYF. CDR3 coding DNA: TGTGCCAGCAGTACAGGGGGCGCGGAGTACGAGCAGTACTTC.

The table lists this clone with a few counts. V usage is TRBV4-1 and J usage is TRBJ2-1; 11 bases map to TRBD1. The CDR3 loop spans 15 amino acids. Germline V gene data show CDR1 as MGHRA and CDR2 as YSYEKL. V dropped 4 bases and J dropped 9; count of bases not matched to a gene: 8. The CDR3 sequence: CASSLPGQGVSEQFF. CDR3 in DNA: TGCGCCAGCAGCCTACCGGGACAGGGGGTGAGTGAGCAGTTCTTC.

This chain joins TRBV18 and TRBJ2-7; TRBD1 aligns across 12 bases. CDR3 size: 15 residues. Germline trimming cut 2 bases from V and 5 bases from J; bases unmatched to any gene: 4. CDR1 and CDR2 (germline): KGHSH, LQKENI. In DNA form, the CDR3 reads TGTGCCAGCTCACCATACCGGGACAGGGGGCACGAGCAGTACGTC. Its protein product is CASSPYRDRGHEQYV.

This chain uses TRBV27 with TRBJ1-5; TRBD1 matches at 11 bases. Germline V lookup: CDR1 MNHEY, CDR2 SMNVEV (reference sequence). This CDR3 is built from 15 residues. After removal of 5 bases from V and 5 bases from J, the junction contained 5 bases not matched to a gene. The CDR3 loop is CASSPWTGGDQPQHF. In DNA form, the CDR3 reads TGTGCCAGCAGTCCCTGGACAGGGGGCGATCAGCCCCAGCATTTT.

The chain is built from TRBV5-1 and TRBJ2-7; D ambiguous. The germline V and J ends were trimmed by 0 bases and 0 bases, with 7 bases remaining between them. CDR3 length: 14 residues. Germline CDR1 SGHRS, CDR2 YFSETQ. CDR3 in DNA: TGCGCCAGCAGCTTGGGGCCAAGCTCCTACGAGCAGTACTTC. It encodes CASSLGPSSYEQYF.

This clone has a handful of counts. The J gene is TRBJ1-2, the V gene TRBV6-6, with D unresolved. Trimming removed 7 bases from V and 7 bases from J, with 25 bases in between. The CDR3 loop spans 16 amino acids. The germline V gene has CDR1 MNHNY and CDR2 SVGAGI (reference sequence). Written as DNA, the CDR3 is TGTGCCAGCACAACCCCCGGGGTCACGACAACGGGTGGCTACACCTTC. This gives the protein CASTTPGVTTTGGYTF.